Here is one T cell receptor beta chain with its context. This entry is derived from a study of blood T cell repertoires in COVID-19. The Seattle site enrolled patients during active infection and followed them longitudinally. The CDR3 runs 16 residues. Germline CDR1 SQVTM, CDR2 ANQGSEA. Profiling relied on immunoSEQ multiplex PCR, and the TCRdb table lists in-frame clones only, not all of them. The data show more than 300,000 clones, with nearly 90% seen just once and about 2% held by the top ten. This sequence originates from a woman aged 25-40 years with COVID-19, enrolled during active disease. Sequencing was done on a sample of peripheral blood. The J gene is TRBJ2-6, the V gene TRBV29-1; 9 bases fit TRBD1. DNA for the CDR3: TGCAGTGTACGGCACAGGGGGCTCTCGGGGGCCAACGTCCTGACTTTC. Protein sequence: CSVRHRGLSGANVLTF.